The 19 T cell receptor beta chains presented below share a single source sample, sequenced in a study of blood T cell repertoires in COVID-19. The data were produced by immunoSEQ multiplex PCR, yet TCRdb's version contains in-frame clones alone and is incomplete. This table holds about 250,000 clones, roughly 88% found once. The material sequenced was peripheral blood. The receptors derive from a woman older than 75 with COVID-19, enrolled during active disease.

The chain combines TRBV3-1 (or the pseudogene TRBV3-2) with TRBJ2-4, with 12 bases lining up with TRBD2. Germline V lookup: CDR1 LGHDT, CDR2 YNNKEL (reference sequence). The CDR3 is 17 residues long. With 1 base clipped from V and 9 bases from J, the junction kept 10 bases outside the gene matches. CDR3 region: CASSQGASGGASTIQYF. The CDR3 DNA reads as TGTGCCAGCAGCCAAGGGGCTAGCGGGGGGGCAAGTACCATTCAGTACTTC.

This clone was recorded once. The J gene is TRBJ1-5, the V gene TRBV5-6, with D unclear. The CDR3 covers 15 residues. V was trimmed by 0 bases and J by 0 bases, leaving 7 bases between them. Germline CDR1 reads SGHDT; CDR2 reads YYEEEE. The CDR3 bases are TGTGCCAGCAGCTTGGGTCTACCTAGCAATCAGCCCCAGCATTTT. This encodes CASSLGLPSNQPQHF.

The chain carries TRBV27 and TRBJ2-7, with 7 bases that match TRBD1. Germline V gene sequence: CDR1 MNHEY, CDR2 SMNVEV (reference sequence). This CDR3 spans 13 amino acids. CDR3 residues: CASSLVTGTEPYV. In DNA, the CDR3 is TGTGCCAGCAGTTTGGTTACCGGGACAGAGCCGTACGTC.

The rearrangement links TRBV5-5 to TRBJ2-5; no firm D call. V lost 0 bases to trimming and J lost 3 bases, with 6 bases between them. Per germline, CDR1 SGHKS and CDR2 YYEKEE (reference sequence). The CDR3 sequence is 13 residues long. CDR3 DNA: TGTGCCAGCAGCTTGGCTCTAGAAGAGACCCAGTACTTC. Its protein product is CASSLALEETQYF.

The chain couples TRBV18 to TRBJ1-1, with 8 bases fitting TRBD1. From germline, CDR1 is KGHSH and CDR2 LQKENI. The CDR3 covers 15 residues. The V segment lost 2 bases and the J segment 1 base; nucleotides outside the gene matches: 3. The CDR3 nucleotides are TGTGCCAGCTCACCAATGACAGGGGCGAACACTGAAGCTTTCTTT. Protein product: CASSPMTGANTEAFF. Together with reference TRBV18 and TRBJ1-1, the CDR3 gives the full variable domain: NAGVMQNPRHLVRRRGQEARLRCSPMKGHSHVYWYRQLPEEGLKFMVYLQKENIIDESGMPKERFSAEFPKEGPSILRIQQVVRGDSAAYFCASSPMTGANTEAFFGQGTRLTVV.

The chain couples TRBV3-1 (or the pseudogene TRBV3-2) to TRBJ2-1; 7 nucleotides agree with TRBD2. There are 14 residues in the CDR3. Germline-derived CDR1 and CDR2 are LGHDT and YNNKEL (reference sequence). V shed 5 bases, J shed 7 bases, and the junction held 8 bases outside the gene matches. CDR3 DNA sequence: TGTGCCAGCAGCTATCATGGCGGGGGAAATGAGCAGTTCTTC. Translation gives CASSYHGGGNEQFF.

V and J are TRBV19 and TRBJ2-5, with D perhaps matching TRBD1 (6 bases). Trimming shortened V by 4 bases and J by 2 bases, and 11 bases separated the two germline ends. Germline lookup yields CDR1 LNHDA and CDR2 SQIVND (reference sequence). The CDR3 totals 14 residues. The CDR3 sequence is CASSTRQAQETQYF. CDR3 DNA: TGTGCCAGTAGTACGAGACAGGCACAAGAGACCCAGTACTTC. The full variable domain, its missing parts supplied by reference TRBV19 and TRBJ2-5, is DGGITQSPKYLFRKEGQNVTLSCEQNLNHDAMYWYRQDPGQGLRLIYYSQIVNDFQKGDIAEGYSVSREKKESFPLTVTSAQKNPTAFYLCASSTRQAQETQYFGPGTRLLVL.

This clone was seen a single time. The V gene is TRBV18, the J gene TRBJ1-5; a weak D match, TRBD1 (5 bases). CDR3 size: 14 residues. V was trimmed by 3 bases and J by 6 bases, leaving 12 bases between them. Germline CDR1 is KGHSH and CDR2 is LQKENI. CDR3 nucleotide sequence: TGTGCCAGCTCACCTTCCAGGGAGGGTCAGCCCCAGCATTTT. It is translated as CASSPSREGQPQHF.

The rearrangement uses TRBV4-2 and TRBJ2-3; D may be TRBD1 (5 bases). Germline V CDR1 and CDR2: LGHNA, YNFKEQ. V lost 3 bases to trimming and J lost 0 bases, with 22 bases between them. The CDR3 is made up of 19 amino acids. In DNA, the CDR3 is TGTGCCAGCAGCCAGGCGCAGCGTCTGGGTGGACAAAGCACAGATACGCAGTATTTT. The encoded protein is CASSQAQRLGGQSTDTQYF.

The CDR3 here is CASSSTGGGQPQHF. As DNA, the CDR3 is TGTGCCAGCAGTTCAACAGGGGGCGGACAGCCCCAGCATTTT. This sequence joins TRBV27 and TRBJ1-5, with 9 bases aligning to TRBD1. Germline V CDR1 and CDR2: MNHEY, SMNVEV (reference sequence). The CDR3 extends over 14 amino acids. V gave up 4 bases and J gave up 7 bases; unmatched junction bases: 5.

The gene calls are TRBV5-5 and TRBJ2-7, with 10 bases that match TRBD2. Trimming cost V 3 bases and J 6 bases; bases outside gene matches: 9. The CDR3 loop spans 15 amino acids. Per the germline V gene, CDR1 is SGHKS and CDR2 is YYEKEE (reference sequence). The CDR3 DNA is TGTGCCAGCAGCTGGGCTAGCGGGGGAAATCTCGAGCAGTACGTC. As protein: CASSWASGGNLEQYV.

This chain joins TRBV6-2 or TRBV6-3 and TRBJ1-5; TRBD1 might be the D (6 bases). The ends were cut back, 1 base at V and 2 bases at J, with 9 bases in the middle. The germline V gene has CDR1 MNHEY and CDR2 SVGEGT. The CDR3 consists of 15 residues. CDR3 sequence reads: CASSYWSGGNQPQHF. In DNA, the CDR3 is TGTGCCAGCAGTTACTGGTCAGGGGGCAATCAGCCCCAGCATTTT.

The rearrangement links TRBV6-5 to TRBJ1-5, with a weak D call TRBD1 (5 bases). The V end was cut by 7 bases, the J end by 5 bases, with 18 bases between. CDR3 length equals 15 residues. Germline CDR1 reads MNHEY; CDR2 reads SVGAGI. The CDR3 DNA is TGTGCCAGCATCTTGGGGCCAACAGCGTATCAGCCCCAGCATTTT. It translates to CASILGPTAYQPQHF.

This clone was detected only once. The rearrangement uses TRBV5-4 and TRBJ1-5; TRBD1 agrees at 9 bases. The CDR3 totals 14 residues. J gave up 2 bases and V 9 bases, and 6 bases lay outside the gene matches. Germline V gene data show CDR1 as SGHNT and CDR2 as YYREEE (reference sequence). CDR3: CANGDRAGNQPQHF. The CDR3 DNA reads as TGTGCCAATGGGGACAGGGCGGGCAATCAGCCCCAGCATTTT.

The chain couples TRBV4-1 to TRBJ1-5, with TRBD1 matching 7 bases. This CDR3 has 15 residues. Losses at the gene ends were 2 bases for V and 12 bases for J; bases not matched to a gene: 13. Per germline, CDR1 MGHRA and CDR2 YSYEKL. The CDR3 bases are TGCGCCAGCAGCCAAATGGAGACAGGGCGATTTGTCCAGCATTTT. Protein sequence: CASSQMETGRFVQHF.

This clone was seen a few times. The CDR3 DNA follows: TGTGCCAGCAGCCCCCTCGGGTCCAACTACGAGCAGTACTTC. This gives the protein CASSPLGSNYEQYF. The chain combines TRBV7-9 with TRBJ2-7; D is undetermined. CDR3 length: 14 residues. Trimming took 5 bases from V and 3 from J, leaving 14 bases between them. Germline loops: CDR1 SEHNR, CDR2 FQNEAQ (reference sequence).

This clone appeared a few times. The chain has TRBV24-1 and TRBJ2-1; 10 bases are a match to TRBD1. This CDR3 is 16 amino acids long. V trimming: 2 bases; J trimming: 9 bases; junction bases outside the gene matches: 9. Germline V gives CDR1 KGHDR, CDR2 SFDVKD. Here the CDR3 reads CATSDSPGQGRSEQFF. The CDR3, as DNA: TGTGCCACCAGTGATTCTCCGGGACAGGGGCGCAGTGAGCAGTTCTTC.

V gene TRBV6-5 combines with J gene TRBJ1-2; tentatively, D is TRBD1 (5 bases). The V gene lost 0 bases and the J gene lost 4 bases, with 15 bases spanning the gap. Germline loops: CDR1 MNHEY, CDR2 SVGAGI. This CDR3 region has 16 residues. CDR3 DNA: TGTGCCAGCAGTTACTCTAGTGGGGGGTTAGGCTATGGCTACACCTTC. Residues: CASSYSSGGLGYGYTF.

The chain combines TRBV5-1 with TRBJ1-4, with a tentative D call TRBD1 (5 bases). V was shortened by 1 base and J by 7 bases, with 11 bases between the two germline ends. CDR3 size: 14 residues. Germline CDR1 is SGHRS and CDR2 is YFSETQ. The CDR3 bases are TGCGCCAGCAGCTTGAGGGCAGGGTCTGAAAAACTGTTTTTT. It yields the protein CASSLRAGSEKLFF.